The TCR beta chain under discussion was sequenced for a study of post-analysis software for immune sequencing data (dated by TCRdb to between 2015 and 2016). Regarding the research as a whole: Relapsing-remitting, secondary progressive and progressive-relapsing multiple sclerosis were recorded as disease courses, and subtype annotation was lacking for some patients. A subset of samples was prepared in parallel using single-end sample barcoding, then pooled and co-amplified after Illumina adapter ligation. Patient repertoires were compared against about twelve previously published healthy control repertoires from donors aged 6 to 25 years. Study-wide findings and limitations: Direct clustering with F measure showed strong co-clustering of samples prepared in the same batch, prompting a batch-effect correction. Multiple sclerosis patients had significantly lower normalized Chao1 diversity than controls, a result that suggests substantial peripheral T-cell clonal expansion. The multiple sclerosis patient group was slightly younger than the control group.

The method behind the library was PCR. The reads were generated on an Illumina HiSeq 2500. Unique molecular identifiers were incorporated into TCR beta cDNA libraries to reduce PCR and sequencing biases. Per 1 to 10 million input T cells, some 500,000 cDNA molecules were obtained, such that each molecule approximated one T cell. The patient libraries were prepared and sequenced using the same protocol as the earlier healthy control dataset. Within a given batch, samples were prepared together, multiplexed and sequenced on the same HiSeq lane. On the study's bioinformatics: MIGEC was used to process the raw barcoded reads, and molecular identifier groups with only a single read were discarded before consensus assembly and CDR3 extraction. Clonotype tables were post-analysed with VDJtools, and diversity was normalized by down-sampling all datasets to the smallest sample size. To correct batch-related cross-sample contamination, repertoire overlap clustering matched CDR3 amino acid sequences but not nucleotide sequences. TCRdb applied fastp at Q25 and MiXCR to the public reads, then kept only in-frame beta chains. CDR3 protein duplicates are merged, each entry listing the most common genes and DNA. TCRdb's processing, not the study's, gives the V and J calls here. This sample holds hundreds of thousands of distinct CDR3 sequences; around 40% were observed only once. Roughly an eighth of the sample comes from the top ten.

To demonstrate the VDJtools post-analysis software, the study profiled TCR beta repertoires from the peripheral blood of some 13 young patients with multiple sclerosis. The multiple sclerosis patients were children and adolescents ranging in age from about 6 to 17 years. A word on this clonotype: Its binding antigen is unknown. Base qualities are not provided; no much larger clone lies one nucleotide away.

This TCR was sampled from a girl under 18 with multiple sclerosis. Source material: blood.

The nucleotides are TGCAGTGCTAGAGATAGAACTAGCCGAGGCGGGGAGCTGTTTTTT. Its protein reads: CSARDRTSRGGELFF. The chain is made from TRBV20-1 and TRBJ2-2; TRBD2 could be the D gene, as 6 bases match. The CDR3, from cysteine to phenylalanine, totals 15 residues. Only the CDR3 part of the read is kept: 45 bases, read in frame from the first base. V is clipped by 0 bases and J by 7 bases, and the sequence between their germline boundaries is 15 bases long. CDR1 is given as DFQATT and CDR2 as SNEGSKA, both from the germline V gene (reference sequence).